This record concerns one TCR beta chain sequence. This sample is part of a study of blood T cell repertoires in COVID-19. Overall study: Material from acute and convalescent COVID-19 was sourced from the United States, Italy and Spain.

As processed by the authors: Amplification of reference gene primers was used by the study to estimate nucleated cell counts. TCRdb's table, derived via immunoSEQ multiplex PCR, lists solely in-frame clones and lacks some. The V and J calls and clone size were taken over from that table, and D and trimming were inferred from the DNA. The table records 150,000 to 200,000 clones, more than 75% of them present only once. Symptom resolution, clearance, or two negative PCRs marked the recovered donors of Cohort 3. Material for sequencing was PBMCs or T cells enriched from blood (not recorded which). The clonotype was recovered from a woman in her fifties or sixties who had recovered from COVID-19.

Here the CDR3 DNA reads TGTGCCAGCAACCCCCCGGGACTAGCGTTAGAGACCCAGTACTTC. It specifies CASNPPGLALETQYF. The rearrangement uses TRBV5-8 and TRBJ2-5, with 10 bases that match TRBD2. The CDR3 contains 15 residues. Germline V gene sequence: CDR1 SGHTS, CDR2 YDEGEE. J was trimmed by 4 bases and V by 6 bases; bases with no gene match: 9.